This TCR beta chain is from a study of CD4 T cells in relation to SARS-CoV-2 and coronaviruses. Study at large: ViraFEST: roughly ten-day antigen culture of PBMCs, then TCR beta CDR3 sequencing.

With respect to this clone: What it binds is unknown.

This table comes from immunoSEQ multiplex PCR, and its TCRdb copy is limited to in-frame clones, with some not included. Here the sample spans around 34,000 clones, over 75% being singletons. Germline loops: CDR1 MNHEY, CDR2 SVGAGI. The V and J ends lost 8 bases and 5 bases, in that order; junction bases with no gene match: 10. The CDR3 spans 15 residues. The V call is TRBV6-5, the J call TRBJ2-1; 9 bases map to TRBD2. The receptor was derived from an adult with COVID-19. Material for sequencing was memory CD4+ T cells from PBMCs, cultured in vitro. CDR3 in amino acids: CASRRETSGDNEQFF. The DNA for the CDR3 is TGTGCCAGCCGTAGGGAGACTAGCGGCGACAATGAGCAGTTCTTC.